The clone carrying this T cell receptor beta chain was seen a handful of times. Antigen: not known. These data belong to a study of T cell responses to AZD1222 COVID-19 vaccine. Notes on the study in general: Dominant CD4 TCR responses targeted spike regions 160-218 and 743-854.

The CDR3 runs 13 residues. CDR1 is SGHAT, CDR2 FQNNGV, per germline. V shed 5 bases and J shed 1 base, with 8 bases lying between them. Data came from immunoSEQ multiplex PCR; TCRdb stores just in-frame clones and leaves some out. This table has about 200,000 clones, about 90% appearing once. This specimen was peripheral blood, taken on day 0 of AZD1222 vaccination. The chain couples TRBV11-2 to TRBJ1-1; D may be TRBD1 (5 bases). This receptor was obtained from an adult in good health. The CDR3 loop is CASSLTENTEAFF. The CDR3 nucleotides read TGTGCCAGCAGCCTGACAGAGAACACTGAAGCTTTCTTT.